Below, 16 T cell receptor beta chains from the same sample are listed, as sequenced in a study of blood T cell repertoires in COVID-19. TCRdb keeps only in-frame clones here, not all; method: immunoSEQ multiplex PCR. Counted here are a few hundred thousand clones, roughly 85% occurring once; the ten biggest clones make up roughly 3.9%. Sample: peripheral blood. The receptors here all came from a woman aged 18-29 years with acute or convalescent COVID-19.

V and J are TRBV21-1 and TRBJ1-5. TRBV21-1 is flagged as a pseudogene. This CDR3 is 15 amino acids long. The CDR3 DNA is TGTGCCAGCAGCAACCGGGACGGGACTAATCAGCCCCAGCATTTT. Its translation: CASSNRDGTNQPQHF.

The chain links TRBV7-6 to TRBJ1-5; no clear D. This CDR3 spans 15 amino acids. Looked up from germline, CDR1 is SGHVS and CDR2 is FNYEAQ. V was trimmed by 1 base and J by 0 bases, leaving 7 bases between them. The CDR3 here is CASSLEARSNQPQHF. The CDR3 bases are TGTGCCAGCAGCTTAGAAGCCCGTAGCAATCAGCCCCAGCATTTT.

The CDR3 nucleotides are TGTGCCAGCAGCGTCTCCCCCTCCGGGACCGGGGAGCTGTTTTTT. Residues: CASSVSPSGTGELFF. J is TRBJ2-2 and V is TRBV9; D ambiguous. Trimming left V 2 bases short and J 5 bases short, with 13 bases between. CDR3 length equals 15 residues. Germline V gene lookup returns CDR1 SGDLS and CDR2 YYNGEE.

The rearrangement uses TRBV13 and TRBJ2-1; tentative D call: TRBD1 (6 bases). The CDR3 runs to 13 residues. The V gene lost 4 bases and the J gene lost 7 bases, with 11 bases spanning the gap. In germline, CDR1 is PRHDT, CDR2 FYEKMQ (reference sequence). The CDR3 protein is CASSSTGSNEQFF. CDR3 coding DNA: TGTGCCAGCAGCTCTACAGGGAGTAATGAGCAGTTCTTC.

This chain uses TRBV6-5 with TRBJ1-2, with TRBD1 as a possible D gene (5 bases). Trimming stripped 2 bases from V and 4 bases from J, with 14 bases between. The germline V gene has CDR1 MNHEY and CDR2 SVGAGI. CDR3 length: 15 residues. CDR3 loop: CASSYRNRPGYGYTF. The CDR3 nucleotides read TGTGCCAGCAGTTACCGGAACAGGCCTGGCTATGGCTACACCTTC.

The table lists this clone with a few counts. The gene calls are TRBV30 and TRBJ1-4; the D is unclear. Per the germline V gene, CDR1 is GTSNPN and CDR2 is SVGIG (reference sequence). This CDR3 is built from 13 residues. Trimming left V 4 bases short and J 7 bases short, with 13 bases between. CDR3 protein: CAWMSYVSEKLFF. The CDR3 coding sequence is TGTGCCTGGATGTCCTATGTGAGTGAAAAACTGTTTTTT.

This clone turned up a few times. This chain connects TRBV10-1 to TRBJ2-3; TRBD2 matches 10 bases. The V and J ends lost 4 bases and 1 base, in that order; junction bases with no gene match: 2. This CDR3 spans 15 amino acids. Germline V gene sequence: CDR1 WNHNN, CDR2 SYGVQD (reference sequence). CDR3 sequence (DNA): TGCGCCAGCAGTGGACTAGCGGGCTGCACAGATACGCAGTATTTT. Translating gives CASSGLAGCTDTQYF.

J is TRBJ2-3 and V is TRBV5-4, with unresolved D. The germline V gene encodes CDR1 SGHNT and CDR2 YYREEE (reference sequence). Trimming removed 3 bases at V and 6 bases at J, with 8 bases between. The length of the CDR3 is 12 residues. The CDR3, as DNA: TGTGCCAGCAGCTCTAGAAGCGATACGCAGTATTTT. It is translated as CASSSRSDTQYF.

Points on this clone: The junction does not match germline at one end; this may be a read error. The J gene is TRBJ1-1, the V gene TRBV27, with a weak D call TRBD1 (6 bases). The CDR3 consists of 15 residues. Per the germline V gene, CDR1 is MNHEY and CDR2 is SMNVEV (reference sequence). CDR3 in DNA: TGTGCCAGCAGTCTATCCGTGACAGGGAACACTGAAGCTTTCTTT. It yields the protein CASSLSVTGNTEAFF.

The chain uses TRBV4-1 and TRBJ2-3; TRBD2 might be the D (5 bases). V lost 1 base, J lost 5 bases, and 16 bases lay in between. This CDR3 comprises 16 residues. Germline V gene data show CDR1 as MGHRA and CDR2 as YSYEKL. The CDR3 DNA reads TGCGCCAGCAGCCAAGGCGGACCCCAAGCGGAAGATACGCAGTATTTT. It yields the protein CASSQGGPQAEDTQYF.

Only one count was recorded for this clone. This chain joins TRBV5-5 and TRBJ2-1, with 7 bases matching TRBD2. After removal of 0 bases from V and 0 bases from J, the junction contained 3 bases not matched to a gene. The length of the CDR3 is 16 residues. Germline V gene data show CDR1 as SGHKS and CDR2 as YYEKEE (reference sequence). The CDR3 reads CASSLVGGSSYNEQFF. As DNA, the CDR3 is TGTGCCAGCAGCTTGGTGGGCGGGAGCTCCTACAATGAGCAGTTCTTC.

CDR3 protein: CASSKQGGSYEQYF. The CDR3 nucleotides are TGTGCCAGCAGCAAACAGGGGGGTTCGTACGAGCAGTACTTC. The V and J genes are TRBV7-8 and TRBJ2-7; 8 positions match TRBD1. From germline, CDR1 is SGHVS and CDR2 FQNEAQ. CDR3 length equals 14 residues. The J segment lost 4 bases and the V segment lost 5 bases, leaving 7 bases of the junction unmatched.

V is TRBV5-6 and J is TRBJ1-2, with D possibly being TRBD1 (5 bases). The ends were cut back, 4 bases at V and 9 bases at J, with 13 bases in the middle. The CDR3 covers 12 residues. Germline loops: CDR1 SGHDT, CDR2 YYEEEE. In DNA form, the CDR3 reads TGTGCCAGCAGCACTACGCGGGGGAGCTACACCTTC. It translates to CASSTTRGSYTF.

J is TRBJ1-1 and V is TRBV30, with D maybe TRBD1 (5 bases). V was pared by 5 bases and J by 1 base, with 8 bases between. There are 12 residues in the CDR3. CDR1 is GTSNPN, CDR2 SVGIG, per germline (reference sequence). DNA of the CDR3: TGTGCCTGGGTGGGGGGGAACACTGAAGCTTTCTTT. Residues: CAWVGGNTEAFF.

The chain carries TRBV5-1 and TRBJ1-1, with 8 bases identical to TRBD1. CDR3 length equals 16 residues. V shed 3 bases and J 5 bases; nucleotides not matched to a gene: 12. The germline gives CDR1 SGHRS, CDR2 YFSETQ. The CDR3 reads CASSWQGAGVGTEAFF. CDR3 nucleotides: TGCGCCAGCAGCTGGCAGGGGGCGGGAGTTGGTACTGAAGCTTTCTTT.

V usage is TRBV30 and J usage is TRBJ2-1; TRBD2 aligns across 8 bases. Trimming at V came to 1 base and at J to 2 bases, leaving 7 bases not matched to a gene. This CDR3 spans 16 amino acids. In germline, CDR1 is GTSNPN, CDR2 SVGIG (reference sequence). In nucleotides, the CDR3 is TGTGCCTGGAGTGAGGGTAGCGGGGTTGCCTACAATGAGCAGTTCTTC. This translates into CAWSEGSGVAYNEQFF.